This is a list of T cell receptor beta chains from one sample in a study of blood T cells in healthy people across ages. TCRdb used MiXCR to reprocess the 5' RACE reads, holding one entry per CDR3 protein. The sample yields about 780,000 distinct CDR3 sequences, around 25% seen once. These data were also reused for a study on T cells of mothers and their children.

Sequenced input: blood. The receptors derive from a boy aged 5-17 years in good health. Both conserved end residues are trimmed from each CDR3. The order of the fields is J gene, V gene, CDR3 protein.

TRBJ2-7 | TRBV7-9 | ASSLEEVGSYEQY
TRBJ1-1 | TRBV4-1 | ATSPTGQTNTEAF
NA | TRBV29-1 | SVARAGGREETQY
NA | TRBV12-3/TRBV12-4 | ASSTTGREDNEQF
NA | TRBV28 | ASSLALKEQY
TRBJ1-2 | TRBV12-3/TRBV12-4 | ASSPGTGGVYT
TRBJ1-4 | TRBV12-3/TRBV12-4 | ASSLGRNEKLF
TRBJ2-1 | TRBV5-1 | ASSPAVRGSYNEQF
TRBJ1-6 | TRBV27 | ASGGSSPYNSPLH
TRBJ2-7 | TRBV2 | ASRNSDRAGSYEQY
TRBJ2-1 | TRBV2 | ASLRSAGGRGNEQF
TRBJ1-5 | TRBV5-6 | ASSPRQGQPQH
TRBJ2-3 | TRBV20-1 | SAATGGDTQY
TRBJ2-5 | TRBV7-3 | ASSLGHQETQY
TRBJ2-7 | TRBV5-6 | ASSFDTRSYEQY
NA | TRBV6-6 | ASSSLALTGIETQY
TRBJ2-3 | TRBV7-8 | ASSVGGAAEDTQY
TRBJ2-3 | TRBV20-1 | SARDSSGGSGDTQY
TRBJ2-5 | TRBV2 | ASYPLGLAGGAQETQY
NA | TRBV6-5 | ASSDRVRGEQY
TRBJ1-2 | TRBV29-1 | SAQLRRGRGYGYT
TRBJ2-1 | TRBV6-6 | ASTGQGSEQF
TRBJ2-7 | TRBV6-2/TRBV6-3 | ASSHGKFRPNYEQY
TRBJ2-7 | TRBV30 | AWSPRRGDEQY